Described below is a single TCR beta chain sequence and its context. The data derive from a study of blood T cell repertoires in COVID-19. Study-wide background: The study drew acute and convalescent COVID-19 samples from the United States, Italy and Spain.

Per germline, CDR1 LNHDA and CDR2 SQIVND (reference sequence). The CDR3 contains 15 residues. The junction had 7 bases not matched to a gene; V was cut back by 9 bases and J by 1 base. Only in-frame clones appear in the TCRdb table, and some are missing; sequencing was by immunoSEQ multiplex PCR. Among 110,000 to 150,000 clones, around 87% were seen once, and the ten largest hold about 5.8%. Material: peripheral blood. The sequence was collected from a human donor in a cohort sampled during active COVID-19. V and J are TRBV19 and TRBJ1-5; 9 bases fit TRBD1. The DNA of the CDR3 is TGTGCCAGCACAGGGGGCATATGGAGCAATCAGCCCCAGCATTTT. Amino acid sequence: CASTGGIWSNQPQHF.